This T cell receptor beta chain emerged from a study of Ad26.COV2.S vaccination and SARS-CoV-2 variants. The treatment: some 19 received Ad26.COV2.S at low or high dose, single or two shots; 5 received placebo; per-sample allocation not given. Following the first vaccine or placebo injection, samples were taken on day 63. Cohort 1b enrolled adults aged 18-55 years in Boston. Libraries were prepared by immunoSEQ multiplex PCR; TCRdb keeps only in-frame clonotypes and omits some of them. The sample carries 380,000 or so clones, 65% to 90% recorded once. Germline CDR1 reads MDHEN; CDR2 reads SYDVKM. There are 15 residues in the CDR3. V was pared by 6 bases and J by 7 bases, with 19 bases between.

The material sequenced was peripheral blood, taken in a trial of Ad26.COV2.S vaccine versus placebo. The chain has TRBV28 and TRBJ1-5, with a weak D call TRBD1 (5 bases). This clonotype was sampled from a person aged 18 to 65 who received the Ad26.COV2.S COVID-19 vaccine or a placebo. This CDR3 is CASRPSAGGGQPQHF. Here the CDR3 DNA reads TGTGCCAGCAGACCCTCCGCGGGGGGAGGACAGCCCCAGCATTTT.